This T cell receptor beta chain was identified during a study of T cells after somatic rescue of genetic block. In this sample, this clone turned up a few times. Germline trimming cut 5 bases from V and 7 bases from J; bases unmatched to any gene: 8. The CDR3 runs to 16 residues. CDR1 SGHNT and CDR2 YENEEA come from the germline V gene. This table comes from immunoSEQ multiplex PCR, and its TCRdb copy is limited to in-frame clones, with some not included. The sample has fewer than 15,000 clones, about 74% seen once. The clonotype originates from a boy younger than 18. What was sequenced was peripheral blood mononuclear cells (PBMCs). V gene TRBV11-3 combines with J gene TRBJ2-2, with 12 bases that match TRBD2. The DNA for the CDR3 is TGTGCCAGCAGCAGCCAACTAGCGGGAGGCGGCGGGGAGCTGTTTTTT. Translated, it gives CASSSQLAGGGGELFF.